The sequence of this TCR beta chain was determined in a study of shared clonotypes between healthy human individuals. Findings and caveats of the study: When compared with the clonotypes that were shared by all four sorted-subset donors, the non-shared clonotypes turned out to have lower generation probabilities. The authors sampled blood alone, and tissue repertoires likely differ.

Germline loops: CDR1 SGHTA, CDR2 FQGNSA. V lost 3 bases and J lost 2, with 11 bases in between. The CDR3 is made up of 16 amino acids. From CD4+ cells came CD45RA+ naive and CD45RA-negative memory subsets. Concerning this clone: The antigen remains undetermined.

Profiling relied on immunoSEQ multiplex PCR, and the TCRdb table lists in-frame clones only, not all of them. Of millions of clones in the sample, 90% to 95% were seen once. V gene TRBV7-2 combines with J gene TRBJ1-6, with D uncertain. The receptor was isolated from a man aged 18 to 29 in good health. Sample: naive CD4+ T cells sorted from blood. The subset denotes: CD45RA+ positively selected. The CDR3 reads CASSFDGFAYNSPLHF. The CDR3 DNA sequence: TGTGCCAGCAGCTTCGATGGGTTTGCCTATAATTCACCCCTCCACTTT.